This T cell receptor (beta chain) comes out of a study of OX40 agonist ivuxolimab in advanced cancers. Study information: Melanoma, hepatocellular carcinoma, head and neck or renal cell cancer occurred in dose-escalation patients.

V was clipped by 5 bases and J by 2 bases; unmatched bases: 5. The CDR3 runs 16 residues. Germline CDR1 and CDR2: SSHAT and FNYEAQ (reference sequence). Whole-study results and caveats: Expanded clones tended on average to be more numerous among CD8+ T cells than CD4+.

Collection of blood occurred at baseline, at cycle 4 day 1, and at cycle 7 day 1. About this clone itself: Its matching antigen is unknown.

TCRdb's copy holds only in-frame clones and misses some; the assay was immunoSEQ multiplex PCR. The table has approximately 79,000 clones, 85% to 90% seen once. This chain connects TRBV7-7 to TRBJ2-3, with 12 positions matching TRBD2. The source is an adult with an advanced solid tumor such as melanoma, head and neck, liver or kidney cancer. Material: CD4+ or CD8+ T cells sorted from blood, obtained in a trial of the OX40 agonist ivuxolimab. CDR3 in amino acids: CASSLGTSGLTDTQYF. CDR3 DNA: TGTGCCAGCAGCCTAGGGACTAGCGGGCTCACAGATACGCAGTATTTT.